This note documents a single TCR beta chain sequence. Its target is unknown. The data originate from a study of cytomegalovirus exposure and HLA in healthy donors. Study-wide results and caveats: Reportedly, TCR beta sequences accurately predicted HLA-A and HLA-B alleles in most subjects. Available immune exposure information was restricted to CMV serostatus only. According to an earlier analysis, most TCR beta V segments yielded productive rearrangements about 90% or about 30% of the time.

Vbeta (60) and Jbeta (13) primers were used in the PCR. Study processing details: Counted up in a later analysis, unique TCR beta chains came to approximately 77 million, with some 11 million shared. The method was immunoSEQ multiplex PCR; TCRdb's version includes in-frame clones alone and lacks a portion of them. V and J calls and clone size come straight from that table; D and trimming were deduced from the DNA. This table lists under 90,000 clones. The germline gives CDR1 SGHTA, CDR2 FQGTGA. Trimming took 5 bases from V and 6 from J; bases not matched to a gene: 4. CDR3 length: 13 residues. The gene calls are TRBV7-3 and TRBJ2-3, with 8 bases matching TRBD2. The receptor comes from a female donor in good health and CMV-seropositive. The sample taken for sequencing was PBMCs. CDR3 coding DNA: TGTGCCAGCAGCCGGGAGGGGATGGATACGCAGTATTTT. It is translated as CASSREGMDTQYF.